This TCR beta chain was found in a study of Graves' ophthalmopathy and Graves' hyperthyroidism. Between the trimmed V and J ends, which lost 0 bases and 3 bases, there was a span of 9 bases. From germline, CDR1 is SEHNR and CDR2 FQNEAQ (reference sequence). This CDR3 has 14 amino acids. TCR beta CDR3 amplification used RNA transcripts. Second-round multiplex PCR came after a first-round RT-PCR that employed HTBI primers. One entry per CDR3 protein results from TCRdb running MiXCR on the multiplex PCR reads. In the table there are 500,000 to 700,000 distinct CDR3 sequences, 22% of which are singletons.

The chain couples TRBV7-9 to TRBJ2-7; D not resolved. The TCR was taken from a woman aged 18-30 years with stable Graves' hyperthyroidism. Some clones in this sample may be carry-over from other donors' samples. Sequencing was done on a sample of peripheral blood. The CDR3 sequence: CASSLATFGYEQYF. As DNA, the CDR3 is TGTGCCAGCAGCTTAGCGACATTCGGCTACGAGCAGTACTTC.